The entry below gives a single T cell receptor (beta chain) sequence along with its context. The sample is drawn from a study of blood T cell repertoires in COVID-19. About the study: Samples came from the United States, Italy and Spain, spanning acute and convalescent COVID-19. From T cells, B-cell-depleted T cells, or PBMCs came the material, which was cDNA or gDNA.

This CDR3 has 15 residues. Per the germline V gene, CDR1 is MDHEN and CDR2 is SYDVKM. The V segment lost 3 bases and the J segment 9 bases; nucleotides outside the gene matches: 11. The authors' processing: Nucleated cell counts were estimated from reference gene primer amplification. The method was immunoSEQ multiplex PCR; TCRdb's version includes in-frame clones alone and lacks a portion of them. V and J calls and clone size are copied from that table; D and trimming were computed from the DNA. The sample shows hundreds of thousands of clones, approximately 79% of them seen only once. J is TRBJ2-4 and V is TRBV28; TRBD1 agrees at 7 bases. The sample was peripheral blood. The source is a woman aged 35 to 49 with active or convalescent COVID-19. The CDR3: CASSFPESGQTIQYF. DNA of the CDR3: TGTGCCAGCAGTTTCCCCGAGTCGGGACAGACCATTCAGTACTTC.